Listed below are T cell receptor beta chains from one sample, sequenced in a study of T cells in localized non-small cell lung cancer. TCRdb's table, derived via immunoSEQ multiplex PCR, lists solely in-frame clones and lacks some. The sample has over 20,000 clones; less than 95% are singletons. Sequencing used peripheral blood, obtained before any cancer treatment. These receptors were collected from an older female donor with stage II squamous cell lung carcinoma. The CDR3 runs from the conserved cysteine through the conserved F or W. Fields, in order: J gene, clone size, V gene, CDR3 length, D gene, CDR3 protein, CDR3 DNA. The D gene is left open where the match is weak. Clone size is not always given. Where it is, it says once, few, many or a class for expanded clones.

j_call: TRBJ1-3
clone_size: NA
v_call: TRBV6-5
cdr3_length: 12
d_call: NA
cdr3_aa: CASGRQGNTIYF
cdr3_nt: TGTGCCAGCGGCAGGCAGGGAAACACCATATATTTT

j_call: TRBJ2-1
clone_size: NA
v_call: TRBV5-4
cdr3_length: 16
d_call: TRBD2
cdr3_aa: CASSSTSGGTLNEQFF
cdr3_nt: TGTGCCAGCAGCTCGACTAGCGGGGGCACCCTGAATGAGCAGTTCTTC

j_call: TRBJ1-2
clone_size: NA
v_call: TRBV6-1
cdr3_length: 14
d_call: NA
cdr3_aa: CASYRAGRDRGYTF
cdr3_nt: TGTGCCAGCTACAGGGCCGGACGAGATAGGGGCTACACCTTC

j_call: TRBJ1-6
clone_size: NA
v_call: TRBV5-4
cdr3_length: 18
d_call: TRBD1
cdr3_aa: CASSAGTGFSSYNSPLHF
cdr3_nt: TGTGCCAGCAGCGCCGGGACAGGGTTTTCGTCCTATAATTCACCCCTCCACTTT

j_call: TRBJ2-5
clone_size: once
v_call: TRBV5-1
cdr3_length: 13
d_call: NA
cdr3_aa: CASSLVADETQYF
cdr3_nt: TGCGCCAGCAGCTTGGTGGCAGACGAGACCCAGTACTTC

j_call: TRBJ1-1
clone_size: once
v_call: TRBV6-6
cdr3_length: 14
d_call: NA
cdr3_aa: CASRLPGQSTEAFF
cdr3_nt: TGTGCCAGCAGGCTTCCAGGGCAGAGCACTGAAGCTTTCTTT

j_call: TRBJ2-7
clone_size: few
v_call: TRBV21-1
cdr3_length: 17
d_call: NA
cdr3_aa: CASSKDPGTGDSYEQYF
cdr3_nt: TGTGCCAGCAGCAAAGATCCCGGCACGGGGGACTCCTACGAGCAGTACTTC

j_call: TRBJ2-1
clone_size: NA
v_call: TRBV7-2
cdr3_length: 16
d_call: TRBD2
cdr3_aa: CASSLVWTSGYNEQFF
cdr3_nt: TGTGCCAGCAGCTTAGTCTGGACTAGCGGATACAATGAGCAGTTCTTC

j_call: TRBJ2-1
clone_size: NA
v_call: TRBV5-1
cdr3_length: 18
d_call: TRBD2
cdr3_aa: CASSISGTSGTSYNEQFF
cdr3_nt: TGCGCCAGCAGCATTTCCGGGACTAGCGGGACCTCCTACAATGAGCAGTTCTTC

j_call: TRBJ2-2
clone_size: NA
v_call: TRBV7-2
cdr3_length: 17
d_call: TRBD2
cdr3_aa: CASSLGLAGRGTGELFF
cdr3_nt: TGTGCCAGCAGCTTAGGACTAGCGGGCCGTGGGACCGGGGAGCTGTTTTTT

j_call: TRBJ2-1
clone_size: once
v_call: TRBV2
cdr3_length: 12
d_call: TRBD2
cdr3_aa: CASRRAGDEQFF
cdr3_nt: TGTGCCAGCCGCCGCGCGGGAGATGAGCAGTTCTTC

j_call: TRBJ1-6
clone_size: few
v_call: TRBV6-5
cdr3_length: 15
d_call: NA
cdr3_aa: CASSYSGGLNSPLHF
cdr3_nt: TGTGCCAGCAGTTACTCGGGGGGGTTGAATTCACCCCTCCACTTT

j_call: TRBJ2-7
clone_size: NA
v_call: TRBV6-5
cdr3_length: 13
d_call: NA
cdr3_aa: CASTPDGSYEQYF
cdr3_nt: TGTGCCAGCACTCCGGACGGCTCCTACGAGCAGTACTTC

j_call: TRBJ2-5
clone_size: NA
v_call: TRBV7-6
cdr3_length: 17
d_call: NA
cdr3_aa: CASSLEWGKRGTETQYF
cdr3_nt: TGTGCCAGCAGCTTAGAGTGGGGGAAAAGGGGGACGGAGACCCAGTACTTC

j_call: TRBJ2-1
clone_size: NA
v_call: TRBV5-1
cdr3_length: 12
d_call: NA
cdr3_aa: CASRLGYNEQFF
cdr3_nt: TGCGCCAGCAGGTTAGGCTACAATGAGCAGTTCTTC

j_call: TRBJ1-2
clone_size: NA
v_call: TRBV5-4
cdr3_length: 13
d_call: NA
cdr3_aa: CASRAQFDYGYTF
cdr3_nt: TGTGCCAGCAGAGCACAGTTCGACTATGGCTACACCTTC

j_call: TRBJ2-3
clone_size: NA
v_call: TRBV27
cdr3_length: 14
d_call: NA
cdr3_aa: CASSGLSYTDTQYF
cdr3_nt: TGTGCCAGCAGTGGTCTCTCCTACACAGATACGCAGTATTTT

j_call: TRBJ2-5
clone_size: NA
v_call: TRBV5-6
cdr3_length: 15
d_call: NA
cdr3_aa: CASSLQGPYQETQYF
cdr3_nt: TGTGCCAGCAGCTTGCAGGGTCCGTACCAAGAGACCCAGTACTTC

j_call: TRBJ1-5
clone_size: NA
v_call: TRBV10-3
cdr3_length: 13
d_call: TRBD1
cdr3_aa: CATRGEYNQPQHF
cdr3_nt: TGTGCCACCAGGGGGGAATACAACCAGCCCCAGCATTTT

j_call: TRBJ2-2
clone_size: NA
v_call: TRBV28
cdr3_length: 15
d_call: NA
cdr3_aa: CASSSAGKDTGELFF
cdr3_nt: TGTGCCAGCAGTTCTGCGGGGAAGGACACCGGGGAGCTGTTTTTT

j_call: TRBJ1-1
clone_size: NA
v_call: TRBV27
cdr3_length: 13
d_call: NA
cdr3_aa: CASSLGVSTEAFF
cdr3_nt: TGTGCCAGCAGTTTAGGGGTGTCCACTGAAGCTTTCTTT

j_call: TRBJ2-2
clone_size: NA
v_call: TRBV4-1
cdr3_length: 18
d_call: TRBD2
cdr3_aa: CASSQESLAGSNTGELFF
cdr3_nt: TGCGCCAGCAGCCAAGAAAGCCTAGCGGGATCTAACACCGGGGAGCTGTTTTTT

j_call: TRBJ1-5
clone_size: NA
v_call: TRBV5-6
cdr3_length: 18
d_call: NA
cdr3_aa: CANGYERGAKRANQPQHF
cdr3_nt: TGTGCCAACGGGTATGAAAGGGGAGCAAAAAGGGCAAATCAGCCCCAGCATTTT

j_call: TRBJ1-5
clone_size: NA
v_call: TRBV5-1
cdr3_length: 13
d_call: NA
cdr3_aa: CASSLAGKEPQHF
cdr3_nt: TGCGCCAGCAGCTTGGCCGGCAAGGAGCCCCAGCATTTT

j_call: TRBJ2-7
clone_size: NA
v_call: TRBV30
cdr3_length: 15
d_call: NA
cdr3_aa: CAWKRGAKSSYEQYF
cdr3_nt: TGTGCCTGGAAGAGGGGGGCGAAGTCGTCCTACGAGCAGTACTTC

j_call: TRBJ2-7
clone_size: NA
v_call: TRBV6-5
cdr3_length: 14
d_call: TRBD2
cdr3_aa: CASLGGEIHYEQYF
cdr3_nt: TGTGCCAGCTTGGGGGGGGAAATCCACTACGAGCAGTACTTC

j_call: TRBJ2-7
clone_size: NA
v_call: TRBV5-6
cdr3_length: 16
d_call: TRBD2
cdr3_aa: CASSLVPAGGPYEQYF
cdr3_nt: TGTGCCAGCAGCTTGGTACCTGCGGGGGGGCCCTACGAGCAGTACTTC

j_call: TRBJ1-1
clone_size: NA
v_call: TRBV30
cdr3_length: 17
d_call: NA
cdr3_aa: CAWSVRKGRRENTEAFF
cdr3_nt: TGTGCCTGGAGTGTAAGGAAGGGAAGGAGGGAAAACACTGAAGCTTTCTTT

j_call: TRBJ2-7
clone_size: NA
v_call: TRBV7-9
cdr3_length: 14
d_call: TRBD1
cdr3_aa: CASSTGQGIGEQYF
cdr3_nt: TGTGCCAGCAGTACTGGACAGGGGATCGGGGAGCAGTACTTC

j_call: TRBJ2-2
clone_size: NA
v_call: TRBV7-2
cdr3_length: 16
d_call: TRBD1
cdr3_aa: CASSLVRGPNTGELFF
cdr3_nt: TGTGCCAGCAGCTTAGTAAGGGGGCCGAACACCGGGGAGCTGTTTTTT

j_call: TRBJ1-1
clone_size: once
v_call: TRBV5-4
cdr3_length: 16
d_call: NA
cdr3_aa: CASSATLGGVYTEAFF
cdr3_nt: TGTGCCAGCAGCGCCACCTTGGGGGGGGTGTACACTGAAGCTTTCTTT

j_call: TRBJ2-7
clone_size: NA
v_call: TRBV6-5
cdr3_length: 14
d_call: TRBD1
cdr3_aa: CASRGTGKPYEQYF
cdr3_nt: TGTGCCAGCCGAGGGACAGGGAAACCCTACGAGCAGTACTTC

j_call: TRBJ2-1
clone_size: NA
v_call: TRBV15
cdr3_length: 14
d_call: TRBD1
cdr3_aa: CATSREGGRNEQFF
cdr3_nt: TGTGCCACCAGCAGAGAAGGGGGCCGCAATGAGCAGTTCTTC

j_call: TRBJ1-2
clone_size: NA
v_call: TRBV9
cdr3_length: 15
d_call: TRBD1
cdr3_aa: CASSVARTGADGYTF
cdr3_nt: TGTGCCAGCAGCGTAGCCCGGACAGGGGCGGATGGCTACACCTTC

j_call: TRBJ1-1
clone_size: NA
v_call: TRBV5-1
cdr3_length: 13
d_call: TRBD1
cdr3_aa: CASSFTGATEAFF
cdr3_nt: TGCGCCAGCAGCTTTACAGGGGCCACTGAAGCTTTCTTT

j_call: TRBJ2-1
clone_size: NA
v_call: TRBV4-1
cdr3_length: 18
d_call: TRBD2
cdr3_aa: CASSQRGEGRESSNEQFF
cdr3_nt: TGCGCCAGCAGCCAAAGGGGCGAGGGGCGGGAGAGTAGCAATGAGCAGTTCTTC

j_call: TRBJ1-1
clone_size: once
v_call: TRBV18
cdr3_length: 14
d_call: NA
cdr3_aa: CASSPGQVNTEAFF
cdr3_nt: TGTGCCAGCTCACCAGGGCAGGTGAACACTGAAGCTTTCTTT

j_call: TRBJ1-2
clone_size: once
v_call: TRBV7-8
cdr3_length: 15
d_call: TRBD1
cdr3_aa: CASSQWTGNNYGYTF
cdr3_nt: TGTGCCAGCAGCCAATGGACAGGGAATAACTATGGCTACACCTTC

j_call: TRBJ2-7
clone_size: NA
v_call: TRBV28
cdr3_length: 17
d_call: NA
cdr3_aa: CASSSISGRVTNYEQYF
cdr3_nt: TGTGCCAGCAGTTCCATCTCGGGTCGAGTGACGAACTACGAGCAGTACTTC

j_call: TRBJ2-5
clone_size: NA
v_call: TRBV2
cdr3_length: 14
d_call: TRBD1
cdr3_aa: CASRDADRALTQYF
cdr3_nt: TGTGCCAGCAGGGATGCTGACAGGGCGCTGACCCAGTACTTC